This TCR beta chain comes out of a study of cytomegalovirus exposure and HLA in healthy donors. Study-wide points: In a later analysis, V- and J-gene trimming of beta chains associated with a DCLRE1C missense variant, replicated independently.

For this clone: The antigen is unknown.

60 Vbeta and 13 Jbeta primers were used in PCR. The table came from immunoSEQ multiplex PCR; TCRdb's copy has only in-frame clones and leaves some out. The sample shows about 160,000 clones, roughly 73% of them seen only once. The sequence derives from a woman in her 30s in good health and CMV-seronegative. The sequencing sample was made of PBMCs.

The CDR3 loop reads CASSLAGRGQPQHF. CDR3 DNA: TGTGCCAGCAGCTTAGCGGGGCGCGGACAGCCCCAGCATTTT. The rearrangement uses TRBV7-9 and TRBJ1-5; possible D gene TRBD1, 5 bases. CDR1 SEHNR and CDR2 FQNEAQ come from the germline V gene (reference sequence). The CDR3 is 14 residues long. Trimming left V 0 bases short and J 7 bases short, with 10 bases between.